Reported below is one T cell receptor (beta chain). The treatment denotes: oral pan-JAK inhibitor, 5-10 mg twice daily. The source of the sample is a study of CD8+ T cells in alopecia areata. Following RNA extraction, reverse transcription yielded cDNA that acted as the sequencing template. The assay was immunoSEQ multiplex PCR, and TCRdb's table has in-frame clones only and misses some. The sample shows under 350,000 clones, about 62% of them seen only once. V lost 5 bases, J lost 2 bases, and 13 bases lay in between. Germline lookup yields CDR1 MDHEN and CDR2 SYDVKM. This CDR3 region has 15 residues.

V is TRBV28 and J is TRBJ2-1, with no clear D. The sequence was collected from a human donor with alopecia areata. The sample in question was CD4+ T cells sorted from blood, obtained at week 24, from a patient treated with tofacitinib. CDR3 sequence: CASSIETPTYNEQFF. The DNA for the CDR3 is TGTGCCAGCAGTATAGAGACACCCACCTACAATGAGCAGTTCTTC.